This passage covers 11 T cell receptor beta chains from one sample sequenced in a study of vaccination effects on CD4 cells after COVID-19. TCRdb keeps only in-frame clones here, not all; method: immunoSEQ multiplex PCR. The data hold about 31,000 clones, with about 66% observed a single time. Before any sequencing was done, the ViraFEST assay used viral peptide pools to expand antigen-specific CD4+ T cells. The authors isolated CD4+ T cells after nine to eleven days of culture. Participants were given two doses of BNT162b2 or mRNA-1273 vaccine. No antigen is known for these receptors. The sample consisted of CD4+ T cells from PBMCs cultured with SARS-CoV-2 spike peptides, taken after COVID-19 vaccination. The source is a human donor who received a COVID-19 vaccine.

The chain couples TRBV19 to TRBJ2-5; TRBD2 agrees at 13 bases. Germline CDR1 and CDR2: LNHDA and SQIVND (reference sequence). V lost 5 bases, J lost 1 base, and 4 bases stayed unmatched. The CDR3 consists of 16 residues. In nucleotides, the CDR3 is TGTGCCAGTAGTCCCGGACTAGCGGGGGCCCAAGAGACCCAGTACTTC. Its translation is CASSPGLAGAQETQYF.

The gene calls are TRBV27 and TRBJ2-5; 14 nucleotides line up with TRBD2. Trimming at V came to 3 bases and at J to 5 bases, leaving 8 bases not matched to a gene. This CDR3 spans 17 amino acids. Looked up from germline, CDR1 is MNHEY and CDR2 is SMNVEV (reference sequence). CDR3 amino acids: CASSFKTSGRVGETQYF. Written as DNA, the CDR3 is TGTGCCAGCAGTTTTAAGACTAGCGGGAGGGTAGGTGAGACCCAGTACTTC.

The rearrangement uses TRBV6-6 and TRBJ1-5; perhaps TRBD1 as D (5 bases). The germline V and J ends were trimmed by 5 bases and 3 bases, with 11 bases remaining between them. From germline, CDR1 is MNHNY and CDR2 SVGAGI (reference sequence). The CDR3 totals 14 residues. CDR3 residues: CASSKQEINQPQHF. As DNA, the CDR3 is TGTGCCAGCAGTAAACAGGAAATCAATCAGCCCCAGCATTTT.

The V and J genes are TRBV7-9 and TRBJ1-4; D call uncertain. Germline V gene data show CDR1 as SEHNR and CDR2 as FQNEAQ (reference sequence). V was pared by 5 bases and J by 3 bases, with 7 bases between. This CDR3 is 13 amino acids long. The CDR3 nucleotides are TGTGCCAGCAGCCCCCTCGCTAATGAAAAACTGTTTTTT. It specifies CASSPLANEKLFF. Drawing the rest from reference TRBV7-9 and TRBJ1-4, the complete variable domain is DTGVSQNPRHKITKRGQNVTFRCDPISEHNRLYWYRQTLGQGPEFLTYFQNEAQLEKSRLLSDRFSAERPKGSFSTLEIQRTEQGDSAMYLCASSPLANEKLFFGSGTQLSVL.

This clone was found a few times. This sample also contains other DNA sequences that code for the same CDR3. The chain recombines TRBV7-9 with TRBJ1-1; D possibly corresponds to TRBD1 (5 bases). Trimming left V 5 bases short and J 5 bases short, with 15 bases between. The CDR3 has 14 residues. The germline CDR1 and CDR2 sequences are SEHNR and FQNEAQ (reference sequence). CDR3: CASSLGGVRTEAFF. The DNA for the CDR3 is TGTGCCAGCAGCCTTGGGGGAGTGCGGACTGAAGCTTTCTTT.

This clone was detected only a few times. The CDR3 sequence is CASNDQGPNTGELFF. Written as DNA, the CDR3 is TGTGCCAGCAACGACCAGGGGCCGAACACCGGGGAGCTGTTTTTT. The chain couples TRBV2 to TRBJ2-2, with D tentatively TRBD1 (6 bases). This CDR3 is built from 15 residues. V was cut by 7 bases and J by 0 bases, with 12 bases left in between. Per the germline V gene, CDR1 is SNHLY and CDR2 is FYNNEI. Complete variable domain (other parts from reference TRBV2 and TRBJ2-2): EPEVTQTPSHQVTQMGQEVILRCVPISNHLYFYWYRQILGQKVEFLVSFYNNEISEKSEIFDDQFSVERPDGSNFTLKIRSTKLEDSAMYFCASNDQGPNTGELFFGEGSRLTVL.

V and J are TRBV2 and TRBJ2-5; D remains unclear. The CDR3 has 13 amino acids. V lost 8 bases and J lost 4, with 14 bases in between. Looked up from germline, CDR1 is SNHLY and CDR2 is FYNNEI. The CDR3 DNA is TGTGCCAGCGTGTGGCAGGCCGGAGAGACCCAGTACTTC. It translates to CASVWQAGETQYF.

J is TRBJ1-1 and V is TRBV11-3, with TRBD1 matching 9 bases. CDR3 length: 16 residues. The junction had 10 bases not matched to a gene; V was cut back by 4 bases and J by 4 bases. Germline loops: CDR1 SGHNT, CDR2 YENEEA. The CDR3 DNA sequence: TGTGCCAGCAGCTACACTGGGACAGGGATGAGCACTGAAGCTTTCTTT. Encoded protein: CASSYTGTGMSTEAFF.

The chain combines TRBV3-1 (or the pseudogene TRBV3-2) with TRBJ1-3; possible D gene TRBD1, 5 bases. Germline CDR1 reads LGHDT; CDR2 reads YNNKEL (reference sequence). The CDR3 consists of 15 residues. V lost 4 bases to trimming and J lost 4 bases, with 14 bases between them. The CDR3 loop is CASSPRGGTGNTIYF. The CDR3 DNA follows: TGTGCCAGCAGCCCACGGGGAGGGACCGGAAACACCATATATTTT.

The chain carries TRBV4-1 and TRBJ2-7; TRBD1 matches 9 bases. Trimming at V came to 2 bases and at J to 2 bases, leaving 7 bases not matched to a gene. Germline V gene data show CDR1 as MGHRA and CDR2 as YSYEKL. The CDR3 loop spans 16 amino acids. CDR3: CASSQPDRDRAYEQYF. Here the CDR3 DNA reads TGCGCCAGCAGCCAACCCGACCGGGACAGGGCCTACGAGCAGTACTTC.

This chain joins TRBV20-1 and TRBJ1-3, with D possibly being TRBD1 (5 bases). Trimming pared 4 bases from V and 4 bases from J, leaving 17 bases between. Per germline, CDR1 DFQATT and CDR2 SNEGSKA (reference sequence). The CDR3 spans 15 residues. The CDR3: CSANDLTRDGNTIYF. CDR3 in DNA: TGCAGTGCTAATGATCTTACCCGGGACGGAAACACCATATATTTT.